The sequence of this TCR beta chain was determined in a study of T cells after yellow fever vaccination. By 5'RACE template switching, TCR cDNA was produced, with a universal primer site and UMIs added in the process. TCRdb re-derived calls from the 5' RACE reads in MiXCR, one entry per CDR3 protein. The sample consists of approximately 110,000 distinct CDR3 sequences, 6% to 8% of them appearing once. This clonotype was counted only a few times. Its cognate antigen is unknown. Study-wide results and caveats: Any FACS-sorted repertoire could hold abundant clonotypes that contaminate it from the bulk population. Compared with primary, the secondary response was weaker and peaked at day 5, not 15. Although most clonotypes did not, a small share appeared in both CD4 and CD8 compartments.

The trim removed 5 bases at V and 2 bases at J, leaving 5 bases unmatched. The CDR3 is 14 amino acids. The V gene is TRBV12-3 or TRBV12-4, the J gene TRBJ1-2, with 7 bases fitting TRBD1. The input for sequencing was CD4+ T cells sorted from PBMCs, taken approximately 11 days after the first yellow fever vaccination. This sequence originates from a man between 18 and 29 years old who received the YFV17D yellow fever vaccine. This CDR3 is CASSTGEANYGYTF. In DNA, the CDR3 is TGTGCCAGCAGTACAGGGGAGGCGAACTATGGCTACACCTTC.